This TCR beta chain was identified during a study of blood T cell repertoires in COVID-19. The CDR3 is 13 amino acids. Trimming stripped 4 bases from V and 3 bases from J, with 10 bases between. Germline CDR1 MNHEY, CDR2 SVGAGI. In the authors' workflow: Counts of nucleated cells, estimated from reference gene primer amplification, were obtained. Profiled with immunoSEQ multiplex PCR; TCRdb holds only in-frame clones, not every one. The V and J calls and clone size come from that table; D and trimming were worked out from the DNA. The sample lists 250,000 to 300,000 clones; approximately 90% were seen once.

The sequenced sample was PBMCs or T cells enriched from blood (not recorded which). The TCR comes from a woman aged 40 to 50 with acute COVID-19. The V call is TRBV6-5, the J call TRBJ2-7; D is possibly TRBD1 (5 bases). The CDR3 loop is CASSSEQGYEQYF. The DNA for the CDR3 is TGTGCCAGCAGTTCGGAGCAGGGCTACGAGCAGTACTTC.